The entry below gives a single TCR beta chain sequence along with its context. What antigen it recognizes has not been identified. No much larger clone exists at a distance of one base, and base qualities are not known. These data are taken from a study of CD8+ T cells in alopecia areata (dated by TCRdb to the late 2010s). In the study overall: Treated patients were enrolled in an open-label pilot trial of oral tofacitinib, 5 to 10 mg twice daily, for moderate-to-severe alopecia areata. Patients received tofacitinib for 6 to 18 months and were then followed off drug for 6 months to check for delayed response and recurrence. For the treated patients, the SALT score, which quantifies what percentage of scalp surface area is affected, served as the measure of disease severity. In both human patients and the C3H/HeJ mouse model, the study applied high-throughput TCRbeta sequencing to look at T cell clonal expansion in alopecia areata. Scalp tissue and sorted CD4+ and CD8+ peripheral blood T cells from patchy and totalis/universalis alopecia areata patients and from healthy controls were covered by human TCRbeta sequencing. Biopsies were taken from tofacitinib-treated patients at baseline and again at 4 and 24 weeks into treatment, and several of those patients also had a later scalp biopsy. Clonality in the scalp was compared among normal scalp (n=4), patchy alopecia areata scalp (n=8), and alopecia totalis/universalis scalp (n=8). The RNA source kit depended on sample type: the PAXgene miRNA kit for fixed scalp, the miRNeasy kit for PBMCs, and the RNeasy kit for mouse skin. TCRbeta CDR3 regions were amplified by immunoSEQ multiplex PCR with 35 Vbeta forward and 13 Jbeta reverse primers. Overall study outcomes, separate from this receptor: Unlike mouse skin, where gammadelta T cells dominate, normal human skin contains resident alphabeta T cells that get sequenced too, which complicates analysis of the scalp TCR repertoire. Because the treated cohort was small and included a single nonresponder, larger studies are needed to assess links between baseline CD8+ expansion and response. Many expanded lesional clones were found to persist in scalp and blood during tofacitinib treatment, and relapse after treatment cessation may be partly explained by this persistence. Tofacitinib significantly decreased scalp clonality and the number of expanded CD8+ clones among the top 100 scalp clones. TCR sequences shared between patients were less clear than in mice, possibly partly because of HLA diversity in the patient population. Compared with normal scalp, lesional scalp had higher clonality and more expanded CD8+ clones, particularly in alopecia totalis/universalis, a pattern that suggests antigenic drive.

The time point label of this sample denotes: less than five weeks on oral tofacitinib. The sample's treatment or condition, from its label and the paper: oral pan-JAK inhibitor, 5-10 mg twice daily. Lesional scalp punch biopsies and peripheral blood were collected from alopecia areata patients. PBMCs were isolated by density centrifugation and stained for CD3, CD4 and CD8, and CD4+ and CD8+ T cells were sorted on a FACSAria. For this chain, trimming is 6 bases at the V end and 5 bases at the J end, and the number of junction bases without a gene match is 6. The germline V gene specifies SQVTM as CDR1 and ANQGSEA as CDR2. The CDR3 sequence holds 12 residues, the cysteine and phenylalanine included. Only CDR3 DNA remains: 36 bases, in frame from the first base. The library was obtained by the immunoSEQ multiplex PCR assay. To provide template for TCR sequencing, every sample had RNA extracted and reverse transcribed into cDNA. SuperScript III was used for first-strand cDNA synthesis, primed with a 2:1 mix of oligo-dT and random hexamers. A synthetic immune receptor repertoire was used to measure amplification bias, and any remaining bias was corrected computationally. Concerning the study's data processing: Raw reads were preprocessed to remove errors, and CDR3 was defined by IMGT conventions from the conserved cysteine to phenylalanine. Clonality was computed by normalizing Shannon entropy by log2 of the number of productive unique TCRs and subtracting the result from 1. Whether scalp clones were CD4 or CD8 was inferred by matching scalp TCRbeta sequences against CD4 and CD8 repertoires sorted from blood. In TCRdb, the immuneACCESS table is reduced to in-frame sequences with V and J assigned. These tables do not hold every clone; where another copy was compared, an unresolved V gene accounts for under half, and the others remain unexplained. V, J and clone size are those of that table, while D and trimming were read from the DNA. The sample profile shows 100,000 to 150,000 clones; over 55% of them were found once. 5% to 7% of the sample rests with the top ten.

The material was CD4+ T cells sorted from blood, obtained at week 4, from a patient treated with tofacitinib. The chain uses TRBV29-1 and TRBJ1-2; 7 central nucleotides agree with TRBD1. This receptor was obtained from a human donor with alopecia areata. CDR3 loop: CSVARDRYGYTF. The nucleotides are TGCAGCGTGGCCCGGGACAGATATGGCTACACCTTC. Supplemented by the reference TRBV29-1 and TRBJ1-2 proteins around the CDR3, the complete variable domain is SAVISQKPSRDICQRGTSLTIQCQVDSQVTMMFWYRQQPGQSLTLIATANQGSEATYESGFVIDKFPISRPNLTFSTLTVSNMSPEDSSIYLCSVARDRYGYTFGSGTRLTVV.